These 10 T cell receptor beta chains were sequenced from one sample in a study of T-cell memory formation after mild COVID-19. TCRdb reanalysed the 5' RACE reads using MiXCR and keeps one entry per CDR3 protein. This repertoire shows around 320,000 distinct CDR3 sequences, around 15% found once; its top ten account for roughly 21%. Material: PBMCs or a T cell subset sorted from them (not recorded which). These receptors were collected from a young man who had mild COVID-19 (a few samples of this study predate the infection). Cell type and time point are not known.

The table lists this clonotype with a few counts. This chain links TRBV6-5 with TRBJ1-1, with a weak D call TRBD1 (5 bases). V was trimmed by 0 bases and J by 4 bases, leaving 12 bases between them. This CDR3 comprises 15 residues. Germline CDR1 MNHEY, CDR2 SVGAGI. CDR3 nucleotides: TGTGCCAGCAGTTACTCTGCAGGGACTGGCACTGAAGCTTTCTTT. This gives the protein CASSYSAGTGTEAFF.

This clonotype came up a few times. V usage is TRBV7-2 and J usage is TRBJ1-4; TRBD1 might be the D (5 bases). V was pared by 6 bases and J by 3 bases, with 11 bases between. Looked up from germline, CDR1 is SGHTA and CDR2 is FQGNSA. This CDR3 is 14 amino acids long. In DNA, the CDR3 is TGTGCCAGCAGAATGGGGGTGTCTAATGAAAAACTGTTTTTT. It specifies CASRMGVSNEKLFF.

The chain employs TRBV6-5 and TRBJ1-1, with 8 bases lining up with TRBD1. This CDR3 contains 13 residues. Germline V CDR1 and CDR2: MNHEY, SVGAGI. V was pared by 2 bases and J by 7 bases, with 3 bases of the junction left unmatched. This CDR3 reads CASSYPGQDEAFF. DNA for the CDR3: TGTGCCAGCAGTTACCCGGGACAGGATGAAGCTTTCTTT.

This sequence joins TRBV12-3 or TRBV12-4 and TRBJ2-7, with D hard to call. With 1 base removed from V and 5 bases from J, the gap between germline ends came to 9 bases. The CDR3 extends over 13 amino acids. CDR3 residues: CASSLVEFDEQYV. Here the CDR3 DNA reads TGTGCCAGCAGTTTAGTCGAATTCGACGAGCAGTACGTC.

The V and J genes are TRBV29-1 and TRBJ1-2; D not certain. V dropped 4 bases and J dropped 8 bases, with 14 bases sitting between them. Germline V gene data show CDR1 as SQVTM and CDR2 as ANQGSEA. CDR3 length: 12 residues. The chain's CDR3 is CSVGGLVMGYTF. The CDR3 DNA sequence: TGCAGCGTTGGGGGTTTAGTAATGGGCTACACCTTC.

This chain links TRBV5-1 with TRBJ2-7, with D perhaps matching TRBD2 (7 bases). Germline CDR1 reads SGHRS; CDR2 reads YFSETQ. V lost 4 bases, J lost 0 bases, and 17 bases lay in between. CDR3 size: 16 residues. CDR3 loop: CASSIGGARGSYEQYV. CDR3 nucleotides: TGCGCCAGCAGCATTGGGGGGGCTCGGGGCTCCTACGAGCAGTACGTC.

The chain employs TRBV9 and TRBJ2-3; D is perhaps TRBD2 (6 bases). CDR1 and CDR2 from the germline V gene are SGDLS and YYNGEE. The CDR3 runs to 16 residues. V was trimmed by 0 bases and J by 1 base, leaving 12 bases between them. The CDR3 is CASSVVGGSGTDTQYF. The CDR3 region has the DNA TGTGCCAGCAGCGTAGTTGGGGGGTCGGGCACAGATACGCAGTATTTT.

The table lists this clonotype with many counts. The V and J genes are TRBV6-2 or TRBV6-3 and TRBJ2-7; D call uncertain. Trimming removed 2 bases from V and 2 bases from J, with 10 bases in between. Germline assignment: CDR1 MNHEY and CDR2 SVGEGT. The CDR3 has 14 amino acids. The CDR3 sequence: CASSYDTTTYEQYV. In DNA form, the CDR3 reads TGTGCCAGCAGTTACGATACCACTACCTACGAGCAGTACGTC.

The chain combines TRBV3-1 with TRBJ1-2; D might be TRBD1 (5 bases). The CDR3 totals 16 residues. Germline CDR1 LGHDT, CDR2 YNNKEL (reference sequence). The V gene lost 0 bases and the J gene lost 7 bases, with 18 bases spanning the gap. As DNA, the CDR3 is TGTGCCAGCAGCCAAGACTCCGGGGGTTTGGGAGGTGGCTACACCTTC. Translating it yields CASSQDSGGLGGGYTF.

The rearrangement links TRBV29-1 to TRBJ2-5; D not resolved. Per germline, CDR1 SQVTM and CDR2 ANQGSEA. Between the trimmed V and J ends, which lost 1 base and 5 bases, there was a span of 11 bases. CDR3 length: 13 amino acids. DNA of the CDR3: TGCAGCGTTGAAGGGGCTATTAGGGAGACCCAGTACTTC. Translation gives CSVEGAIRETQYF.